These T cell receptor beta chains were read from a single sample in a study of blood T cell repertoires in COVID-19. Clones were sequenced by immunoSEQ multiplex PCR, and TCRdb holds only the in-frame ones, with some missing. The sample consists of about 49,000 clones, about 86% of them appearing once. The sample was peripheral blood. Receptor source: a man aged 35 to 55 with active COVID-19. Both conserved end residues are part of each CDR3. D genes are given only for firm matches. Size values are once, few and many counts, or a class for expanded clones, and some rows have none.

TRBJ1-6,TRBD1,TRBV6-6,.,TGTGCCAGCAGTCAAACGGGACAGGGGAACTCACCCCTCCACTTT,CASSQTGQGNSPLHF
TRBJ2-1,TRBD2,TRBV18,.,TGTGCCAGCTCACCCTCGGGAGTAGCGGGAGAAAATGAGCAGTTCTTC,CASSPSGVAGENEQFF
TRBJ1-3,.,TRBV7-3,.,TGTGCCAGCAGCTTCGCGGGAGGTTTCTCTGGAAACACCATATATTTT,CASSFAGGFSGNTIYF
TRBJ2-7,TRBD2,TRBV4-1,once,TGCGCCAGCAGCCACGGGGCTAGCGGGAGGGCGTTTTCCTACGAGCAGTACTTC,CASSHGASGRAFSYEQYF
TRBJ2-1,TRBD2,TRBV9,.,TGTGCCAGCAGCGGACTAGCGGGCAATGAGCAGTTCTTC,CASSGLAGNEQFF
TRBJ2-1,.,TRBV12-5,.,TGTGCTAGTGGTTTGTTCCCCCCCCGAGGGGTAGCGGATTCCTACAATGAGCAGTTCTTC,CASGLFPPRGVADSYNEQFF
TRBJ1-3,.,TRBV3-1/TRBV3-2,.,TGTGCCAGCAGCCACCAGGGTTTACACACCATATATTTT,CASSHQGLHTIYF
TRBJ2-7,.,TRBV6-2/TRBV6-3,.,TGTGCCAGCAGTTATTCCGACAGCTACGAGCAGTACTTC,CASSYSDSYEQYF
TRBJ2-2,.,TRBV4-1,.,TGCGCCAGCAGCCAAGAGACGGGAAACACCGGGGAGCTGTTTTTT,CASSQETGNTGELFF
TRBJ2-6,TRBD1,TRBV9,.,TGTGCCAGCAGCTTTAGTGCCGGGACAGGGGGCAACTCTGGGGCCAACGTCCTGACTTTC,CASSFSAGTGGNSGANVLTF
TRBJ2-7,.,TRBV5-1,.,TGCGCCAGCAGCTTTTCGATCGGGACTGACTACGAGCAGTACTTC,CASSFSIGTDYEQYF
TRBJ2-3,.,TRBV5-1,.,TGCGCCAGCAGTGCGGGGTCCTCCACAGATACGCAGTATTTT,CASSAGSSTDTQYF
TRBJ2-3,TRBD2,TRBV2,.,TGTGCCAGCAGTGTCGCTAGCGGGAGACCGGCAGATACGCAGTATTTT,CASSVASGRPADTQYF
TRBJ1-5,.,TRBV19,.,TGTGCCAGTAGTGAGGGAGGAGCCCTTACTTTTGGGAATCAGCCCCAGCATTTT,CASSEGGALTFGNQPQHF
TRBJ2-3,TRBD2,TRBV18,.,TGTGCCAGCTCCCCACTAGCGGATCCTAGCACAGATACGCAGTATTTT,CASSPLADPSTDTQYF
TRBJ2-7,TRBD2,TRBV5-4,.,TGTGCCAGCAGCCGGGGACTAGCGGGTAGTTACGAGCAGTACTTC,CASSRGLAGSYEQYF
TRBJ2-7,.,TRBV27,.,TGTGCCAGCAGTTTCGGTAGTCCCTCCTACGAGCAGTACTTC,CASSFGSPSYEQYF
TRBJ2-7,.,TRBV5-8,.,TGTGCCAGCAGCTTGGGGGGGGACAGTTACTACGAGCAGTACTTC,CASSLGGDSYYEQYF
TRBJ2-1,TRBD1,TRBV7-8,once,TGTGCCAGCAGCCCACGGACAGGGAGTGCGTTCGGTGAGCAGTTCTTC,CASSPRTGSAFGEQFF
TRBJ1-5,TRBD1,TRBV4-1,.,TGCGCCAGCAGCCAAGTGGGTCCAGGGGGATGGGGCAATCAGCCCCAGCATTTT,CASSQVGPGGWGNQPQHF